This TCR beta chain was identified in a study of glioma-infiltrating T cells after dendritic cell vaccination. In its sample, this clone was seen a few times. This table comes from immunoSEQ multiplex PCR, and its TCRdb copy is limited to in-frame clones, with some not included. The table includes under 130,000 clones, more than 80% detected once. The CDR3 has 13 residues. The germline V gene encodes CDR1 MRHNA and CDR2 SNTAGT. J was trimmed by 6 bases and V by 0 bases; bases with no gene match: 0. V and J are TRBV6-4 and TRBJ2-7; 9 bases align to TRBD1. The receptor was derived from a human donor with glioblastoma. The material sequenced was blood, taken before dendritic cell vaccination. In nucleotides, the CDR3 is TGTGCCAGCAGTGACTCGGACAGGGGCGAGCAGTACTTC. Its protein is CASSDSDRGEQYF.